Each of the 2 T cell receptor beta chains below was sequenced from the same sample in a study of Ad26.COV2.S vaccination and SARS-CoV-2 variants. TCRdb's copy holds only in-frame clones and misses some; the assay was immunoSEQ multiplex PCR. The data show 200,000 to 300,000 clones, roughly 88% seen once. The treatment was: around 19 received Ad26.COV2.S at low or high dose, single or two shots; about 5 received placebo; per-sample allocation not given. Collection of the samples took place on day 63 after the first injection of vaccine or placebo. The input for sequencing was peripheral blood, taken in a trial of Ad26.COV2.S vaccine versus placebo. All receptors come from a person aged 18-60 years who received the Ad26.COV2.S COVID-19 vaccine or a placebo.

The genes are TRBV7-3 and TRBJ2-1, with D possibly TRBD2 on 6 matching bases. Germline V CDR1 and CDR2: SGHTA, FQGTGA. Trimming stripped 1 base from V and 5 bases from J, with 9 bases between. This CDR3 is 14 amino acids long. In DNA, the CDR3 is TGTGCCAGCAGCTTAAGTCGCGGGAACAATGAGCAGTTCTTC. Its protein product is CASSLSRGNNEQFF.

The chain uses TRBV7-2 and TRBJ1-2; possibly TRBD1 for D (5 bases). Germline V gene sequence: CDR1 SGHTA, CDR2 FQGNSA. The V and J ends lost 5 bases and 10 bases respectively, with 11 bases between them. The CDR3 is 11 amino acids. The chain's CDR3 is CASSSRQNYTF. The CDR3 coding sequence is TGTGCCAGCAGCAGTCGACAGAACTACACCTTC.